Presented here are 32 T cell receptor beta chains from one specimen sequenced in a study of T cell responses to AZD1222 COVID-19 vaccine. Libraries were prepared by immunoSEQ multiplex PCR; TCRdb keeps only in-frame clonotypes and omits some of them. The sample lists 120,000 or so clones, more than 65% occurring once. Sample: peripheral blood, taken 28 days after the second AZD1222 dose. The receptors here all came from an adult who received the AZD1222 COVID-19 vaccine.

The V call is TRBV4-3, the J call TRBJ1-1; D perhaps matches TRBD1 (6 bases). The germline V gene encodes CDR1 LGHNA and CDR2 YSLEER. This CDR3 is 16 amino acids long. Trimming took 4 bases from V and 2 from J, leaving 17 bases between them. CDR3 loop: CASSPEYGGLNTEAFF. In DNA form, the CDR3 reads TGCGCCAGCAGCCCCGAGTACGGGGGCCTTAACACTGAAGCTTTCTTT.

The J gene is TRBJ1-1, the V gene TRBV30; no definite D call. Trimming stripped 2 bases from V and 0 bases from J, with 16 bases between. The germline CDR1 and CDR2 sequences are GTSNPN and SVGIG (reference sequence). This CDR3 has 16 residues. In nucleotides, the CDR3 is TGTGCCTGGAGTAGAGACTCAGCGACCATGAACACTGAAGCTTTCTTT. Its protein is CAWSRDSATMNTEAFF.

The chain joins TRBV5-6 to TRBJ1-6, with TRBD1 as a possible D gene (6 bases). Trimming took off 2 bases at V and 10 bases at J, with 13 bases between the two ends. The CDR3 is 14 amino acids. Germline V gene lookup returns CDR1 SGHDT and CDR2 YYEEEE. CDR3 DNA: TGTGCCAGCAGCTTCGGGACAAAGGCATCACCCCTCCACTTT. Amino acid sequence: CASSFGTKASPLHF. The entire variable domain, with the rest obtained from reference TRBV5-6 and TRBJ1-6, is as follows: DAGVTQSPTHLIKTRGQQVTLRCSPKSGHDTVSWYQQALGQGPQFIFQYYEEEERQRGNFPDRFSGHQFPNYSSELNVNALLLGDSALYLCASSFGTKASPLHFGNGTRLTVT.

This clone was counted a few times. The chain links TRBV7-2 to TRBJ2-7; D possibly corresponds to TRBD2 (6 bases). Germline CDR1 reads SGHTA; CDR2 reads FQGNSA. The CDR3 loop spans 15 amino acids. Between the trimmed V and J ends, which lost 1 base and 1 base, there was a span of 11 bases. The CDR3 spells CASSLGGDGSYEQYF. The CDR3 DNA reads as TGTGCCAGCAGCTTAGGGGGGGACGGTTCCTACGAGCAGTACTTC. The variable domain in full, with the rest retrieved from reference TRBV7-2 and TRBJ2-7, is GAGVSQSPSNKVTEKGKDVELRCDPISGHTALYWYRQSLGQGLEFLIYFQGNSAPDKSGLPSDRFSAERTGGSVSTLTIQRTQQEDSAVYLCASSLGGDGSYEQYFGPGTRLTVT.

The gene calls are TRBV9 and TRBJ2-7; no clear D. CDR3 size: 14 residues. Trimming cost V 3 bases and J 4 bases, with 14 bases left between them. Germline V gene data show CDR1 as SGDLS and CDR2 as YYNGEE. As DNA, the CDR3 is TGTGCCAGCAGCGCTTCATCATTCGGGTACGAGCAGTACTTC. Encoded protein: CASSASSFGYEQYF. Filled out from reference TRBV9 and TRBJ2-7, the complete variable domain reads DSGVTQTPKHLITATGQRVTLRCSPRSGDLSVYWYQQSLDQGLQFLIQYYNGEERAKGNILERFSAQQFPDLHSELNLSSLELGDSALYFCASSASSFGYEQYFGPGTRLTVT.

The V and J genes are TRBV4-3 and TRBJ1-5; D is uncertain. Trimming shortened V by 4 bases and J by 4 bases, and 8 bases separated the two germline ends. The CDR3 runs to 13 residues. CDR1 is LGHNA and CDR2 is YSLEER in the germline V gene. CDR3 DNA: TGCGCCAGCAGCCTGGGAACTAATCAGCCCCAGCATTTT. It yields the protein CASSLGTNQPQHF.

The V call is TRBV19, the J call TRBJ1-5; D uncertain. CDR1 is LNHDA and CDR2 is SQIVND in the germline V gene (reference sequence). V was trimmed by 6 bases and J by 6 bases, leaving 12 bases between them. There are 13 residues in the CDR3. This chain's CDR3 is CASRGKIAQPQHF. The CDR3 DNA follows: TGTGCCAGTAGGGGAAAAATTGCTCAGCCCCAGCATTTT.

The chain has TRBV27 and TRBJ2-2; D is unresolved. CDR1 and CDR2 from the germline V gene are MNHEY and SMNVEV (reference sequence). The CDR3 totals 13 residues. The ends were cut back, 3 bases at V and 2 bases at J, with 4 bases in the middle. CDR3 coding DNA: TGTGCCAGCAGTTTCCCCAACACCGGGGAGCTGTTTTTT. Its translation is CASSFPNTGELFF.

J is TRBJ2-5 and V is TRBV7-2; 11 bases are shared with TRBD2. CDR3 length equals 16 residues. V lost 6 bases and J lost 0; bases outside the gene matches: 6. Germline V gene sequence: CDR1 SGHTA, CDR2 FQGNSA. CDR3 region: CASRTLAGDYQETQYF. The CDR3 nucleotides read TGTGCCAGCAGGACACTAGCGGGGGACTACCAAGAGACCCAGTACTTC.

The CDR3 loop is CASSPPDRGGSYGYTF. The CDR3 DNA reads TGTGCCAGCTCACCACCGGACAGGGGCGGCTCCTATGGCTACACCTTC. The chain carries TRBV18 and TRBJ1-2, with TRBD1 matching over 9 bases. This CDR3 is 16 amino acids long. Trimming at V came to 0 bases and at J to 4 bases, leaving 6 bases not matched to a gene. Germline CDR1 reads KGHSH; CDR2 reads LQKENI.

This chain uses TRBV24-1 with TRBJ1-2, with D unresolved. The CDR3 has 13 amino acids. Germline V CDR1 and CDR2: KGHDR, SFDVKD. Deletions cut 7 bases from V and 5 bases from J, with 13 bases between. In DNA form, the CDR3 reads TGTGCCACCAGCCACGCAACAGAGTATGGCTACACCTTC. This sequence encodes CATSHATEYGYTF.

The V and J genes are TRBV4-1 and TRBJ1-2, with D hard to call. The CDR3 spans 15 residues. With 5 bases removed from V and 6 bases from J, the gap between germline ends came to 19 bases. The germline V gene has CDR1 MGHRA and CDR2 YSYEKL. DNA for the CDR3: TGCGCCAGCAGCATTAGGGAGGGAAAGTACCATGGCTACACCTTC. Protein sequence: CASSIREGKYHGYTF.

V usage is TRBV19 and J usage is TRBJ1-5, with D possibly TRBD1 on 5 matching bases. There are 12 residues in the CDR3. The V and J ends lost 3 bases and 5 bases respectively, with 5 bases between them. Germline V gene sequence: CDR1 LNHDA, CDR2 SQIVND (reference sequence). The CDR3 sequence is CASSIRDQPQHF. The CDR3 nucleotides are TGTGCCAGTAGTATCAGGGATCAGCCCCAGCATTTT.

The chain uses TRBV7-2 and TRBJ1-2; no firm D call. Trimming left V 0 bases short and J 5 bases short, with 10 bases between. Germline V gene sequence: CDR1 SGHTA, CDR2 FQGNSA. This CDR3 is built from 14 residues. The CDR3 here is CASSLARQLYGYTF. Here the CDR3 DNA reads TGTGCCAGCAGCTTAGCTAGGCAGCTTTATGGCTACACCTTC.

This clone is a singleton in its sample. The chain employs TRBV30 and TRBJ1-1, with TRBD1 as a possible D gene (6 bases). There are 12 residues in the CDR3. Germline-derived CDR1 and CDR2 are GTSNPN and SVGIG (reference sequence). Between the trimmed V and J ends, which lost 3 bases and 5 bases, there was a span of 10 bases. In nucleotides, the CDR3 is TGTGCCTGGAGAGATCAGGGGACTGAAGCTTTCTTT. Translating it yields CAWRDQGTEAFF.

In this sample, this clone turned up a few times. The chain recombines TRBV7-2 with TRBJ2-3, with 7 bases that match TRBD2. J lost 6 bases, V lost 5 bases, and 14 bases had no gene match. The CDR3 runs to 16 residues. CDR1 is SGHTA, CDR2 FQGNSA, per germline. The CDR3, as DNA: TGTGCCAGCAGCATAGGACTAGTGGGGCCCCGGGATACGCAGTATTTT. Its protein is CASSIGLVGPRDTQYF.

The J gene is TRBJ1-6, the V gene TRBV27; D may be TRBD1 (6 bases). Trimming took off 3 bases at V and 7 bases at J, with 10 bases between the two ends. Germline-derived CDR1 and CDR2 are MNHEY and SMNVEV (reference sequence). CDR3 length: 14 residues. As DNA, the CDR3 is TGTGCCAGCAGTTTTGCAGGGGCAAATTCACCCCTCCACTTT. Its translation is CASSFAGANSPLHF.

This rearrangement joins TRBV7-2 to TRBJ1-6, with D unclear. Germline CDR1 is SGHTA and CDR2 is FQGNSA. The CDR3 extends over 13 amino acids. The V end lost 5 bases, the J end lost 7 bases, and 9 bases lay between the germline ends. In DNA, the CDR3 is TGTGCCAGCAGCCCAGACCGAAATTCACCCCTCCACTTT. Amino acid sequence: CASSPDRNSPLHF.

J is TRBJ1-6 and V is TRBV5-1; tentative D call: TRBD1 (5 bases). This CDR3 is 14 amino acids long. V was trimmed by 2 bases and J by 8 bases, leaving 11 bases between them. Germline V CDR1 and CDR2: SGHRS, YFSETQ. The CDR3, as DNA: TGCGCCAGCAGCTTAGGGGACCGCGATTCACCCCTCCACTTT. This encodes CASSLGDRDSPLHF.

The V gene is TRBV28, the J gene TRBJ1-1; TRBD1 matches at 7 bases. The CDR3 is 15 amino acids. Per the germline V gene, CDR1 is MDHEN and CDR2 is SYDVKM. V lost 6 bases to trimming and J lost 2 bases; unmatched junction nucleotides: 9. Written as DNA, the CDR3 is TGTGCCAGCAGCACCGGGGACAGAGCAAACACTGAAGCTTTCTTT. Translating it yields CASSTGDRANTEAFF.

The CDR3 DNA sequence: TGTGCCAGCAGCCAATCTCCCCGACCGGGTTGGGCAACTAATGAAAAACTGTTTTTT. Translating gives CASSQSPRPGWATNEKLFF. The genes are TRBV3-1 (or the pseudogene TRBV3-2) and TRBJ1-4; D call uncertain. The CDR3 runs 19 residues. The germline CDR1 and CDR2 sequences are LGHDT and YNNKEL (reference sequence). V shed 2 bases and J shed 0 bases, with 19 bases lying between them.

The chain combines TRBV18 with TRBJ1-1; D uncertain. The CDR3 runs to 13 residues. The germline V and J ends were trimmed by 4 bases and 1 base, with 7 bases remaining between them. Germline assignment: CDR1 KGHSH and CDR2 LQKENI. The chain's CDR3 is CASSLNKNTEAFF. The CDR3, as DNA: TGTGCCAGCTCACTGAATAAGAACACTGAAGCTTTCTTT.

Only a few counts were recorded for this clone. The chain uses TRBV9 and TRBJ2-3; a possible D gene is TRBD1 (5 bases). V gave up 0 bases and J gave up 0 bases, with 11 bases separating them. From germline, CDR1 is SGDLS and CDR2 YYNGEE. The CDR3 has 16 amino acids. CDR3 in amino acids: CASSVDSPGSTDTQYF. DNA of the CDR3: TGTGCCAGCAGCGTAGACTCCCCAGGGAGCACAGATACGCAGTATTTT. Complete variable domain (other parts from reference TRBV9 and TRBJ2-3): DSGVTQTPKHLITATGQRVTLRCSPRSGDLSVYWYQQSLDQGLQFLIQYYNGEERAKGNILERFSAQQFPDLHSELNLSSLELGDSALYFCASSVDSPGSTDTQYFGPGTRLTVL.

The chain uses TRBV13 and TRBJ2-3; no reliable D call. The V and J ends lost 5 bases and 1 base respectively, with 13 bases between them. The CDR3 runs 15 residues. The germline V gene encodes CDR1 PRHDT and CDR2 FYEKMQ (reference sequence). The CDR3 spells CASSPRVAGTDTQYF. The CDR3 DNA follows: TGTGCCAGCAGCCCCCGAGTAGCTGGCACAGATACGCAGTATTTT.

In DNA, the CDR3 is TGTGCCAGTAGTACAGGGGGCTTGGGTGGCTACACCTTC. This encodes CASSTGGLGGYTF. The chain recombines TRBV19 with TRBJ1-2; 8 nucleotides align to TRBD1. CDR3 length equals 13 residues. The J segment lost 7 bases and the V segment lost 4 bases, leaving 5 bases of the junction unmatched. Germline V lookup: CDR1 LNHDA, CDR2 SQIVND (reference sequence).

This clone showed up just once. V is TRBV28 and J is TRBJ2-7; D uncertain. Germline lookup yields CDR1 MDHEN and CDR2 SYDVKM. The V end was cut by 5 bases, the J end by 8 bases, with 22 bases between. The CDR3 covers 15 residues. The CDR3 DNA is TGTGCCAGCAGTCCCCCCACGGATTTGGTTGCAAAGCAGTACTTC. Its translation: CASSPPTDLVAKQYF.

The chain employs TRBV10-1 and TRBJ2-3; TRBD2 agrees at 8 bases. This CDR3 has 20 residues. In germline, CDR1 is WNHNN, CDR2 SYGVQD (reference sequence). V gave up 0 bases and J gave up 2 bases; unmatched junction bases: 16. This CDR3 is CASSESNPAGETKSTDTQYF. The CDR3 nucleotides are TGCGCCAGCAGTGAGTCGAACCCAGCGGGGGAAACCAAATCCACAGATACGCAGTATTTT.

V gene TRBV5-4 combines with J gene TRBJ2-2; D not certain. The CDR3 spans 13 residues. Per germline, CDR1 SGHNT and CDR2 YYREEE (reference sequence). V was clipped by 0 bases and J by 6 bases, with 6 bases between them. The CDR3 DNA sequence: TGTGCCAGCAGCTTGGGTAGATCCGGGGAGCTGTTTTTT. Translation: CASSLGRSGELFF.

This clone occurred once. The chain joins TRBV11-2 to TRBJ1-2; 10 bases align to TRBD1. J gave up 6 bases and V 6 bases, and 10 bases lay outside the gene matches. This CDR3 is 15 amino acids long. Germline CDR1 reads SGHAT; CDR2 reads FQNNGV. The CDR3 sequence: CASRQRDRGEDGYTF. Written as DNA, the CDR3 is TGTGCCAGCAGGCAGAGGGACAGGGGAGAGGATGGCTACACCTTC.

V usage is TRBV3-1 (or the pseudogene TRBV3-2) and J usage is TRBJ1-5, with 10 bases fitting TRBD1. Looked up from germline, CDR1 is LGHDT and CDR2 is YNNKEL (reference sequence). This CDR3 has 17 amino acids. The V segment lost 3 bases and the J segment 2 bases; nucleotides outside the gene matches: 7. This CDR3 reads CASSHTTGGAGNQPQHF. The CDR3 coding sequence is TGTGCCAGCAGCCATACGACAGGGGGCGCGGGCAATCAGCCCCAGCATTTT.

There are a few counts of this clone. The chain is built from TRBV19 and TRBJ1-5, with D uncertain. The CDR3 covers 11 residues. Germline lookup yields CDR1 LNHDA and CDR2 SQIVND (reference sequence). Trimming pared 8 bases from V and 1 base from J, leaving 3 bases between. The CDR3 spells CASGSNQPQHF. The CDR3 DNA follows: TGTGCCAGTGGCAGCAATCAGCCCCAGCATTTT.

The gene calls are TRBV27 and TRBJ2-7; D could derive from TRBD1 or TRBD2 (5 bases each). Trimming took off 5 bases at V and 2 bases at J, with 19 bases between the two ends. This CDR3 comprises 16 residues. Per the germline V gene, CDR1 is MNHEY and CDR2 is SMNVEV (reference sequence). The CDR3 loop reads CASSQHKRDGAYEQYF. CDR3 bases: TGTGCCAGCAGTCAACATAAGAGGGACGGGGCCTACGAGCAGTACTTC.